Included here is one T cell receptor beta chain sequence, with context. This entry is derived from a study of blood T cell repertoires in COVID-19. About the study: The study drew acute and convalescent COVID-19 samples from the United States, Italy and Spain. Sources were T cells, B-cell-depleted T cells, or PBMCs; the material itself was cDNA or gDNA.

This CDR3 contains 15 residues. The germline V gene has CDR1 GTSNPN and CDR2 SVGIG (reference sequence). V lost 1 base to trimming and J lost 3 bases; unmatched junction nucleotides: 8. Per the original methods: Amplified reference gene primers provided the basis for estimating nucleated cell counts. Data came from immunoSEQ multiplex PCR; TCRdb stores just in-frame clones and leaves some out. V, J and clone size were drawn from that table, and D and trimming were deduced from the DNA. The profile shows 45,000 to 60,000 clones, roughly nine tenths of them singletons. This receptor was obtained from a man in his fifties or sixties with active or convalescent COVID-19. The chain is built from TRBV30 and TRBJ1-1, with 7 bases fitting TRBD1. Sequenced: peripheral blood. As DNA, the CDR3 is TGTGCCTGGAGTGCTGGGACAGTCGGATACACTGAAGCTTTCTTT. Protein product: CAWSAGTVGYTEAFF.